Detailed here is one TCR beta chain. The germline gene is not matched at one end of the junction; a read error may be the cause. The source of the sample is a study of low-dose radiotherapy and immunotherapy resistance in tumors. The time point is: before trial treatment. All of the donors were given nivolumab, ipilimumab, aspirin, low-dose cyclophosphamide and low-dose radiotherapy as part of RACIN, a single-arm trial. First-strand cDNA relied on TRAV- and TRBV-specific primers spanning alpha and beta chains. A roughly 19-cycle PCR with a constant-region primer and V-primer adapter amplified TCRs. TCRdb recomputed calls from the reads with MiXCR, one row per CDR3 protein. The data hold approximately 89,000 distinct CDR3 sequences, with around 18% observed a single time. CDR1 and CDR2 (germline): SGDLS, YYNGEE. This CDR3 has 17 residues.

The sequence came from a male donor with prostate cancer. Material: PBMCs, obtained before treatment. The chain carries TRBV9 and TRBJ2-3, with D tentatively TRBD2 (6 bases). CDR3 in amino acids: CASSVVANGSGSDKQYF. Written as DNA, the CDR3 is TGTGCCAGCAGCGTAGTGGCTAACGGGAGTGGGTCAGATAAGCAGTATTTT.